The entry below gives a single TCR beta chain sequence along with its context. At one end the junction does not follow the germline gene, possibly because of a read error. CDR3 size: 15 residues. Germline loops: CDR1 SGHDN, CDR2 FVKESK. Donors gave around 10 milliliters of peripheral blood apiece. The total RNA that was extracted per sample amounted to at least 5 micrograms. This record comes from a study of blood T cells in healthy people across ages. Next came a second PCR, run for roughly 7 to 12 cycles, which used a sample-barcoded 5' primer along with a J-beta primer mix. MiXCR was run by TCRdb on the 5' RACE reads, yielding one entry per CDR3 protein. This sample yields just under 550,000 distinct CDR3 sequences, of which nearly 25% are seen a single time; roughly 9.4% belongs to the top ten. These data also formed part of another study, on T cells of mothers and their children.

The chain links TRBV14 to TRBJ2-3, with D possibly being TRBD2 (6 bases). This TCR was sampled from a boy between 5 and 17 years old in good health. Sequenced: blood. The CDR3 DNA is TGTACCAGCAGCCAAGTTGGCGGGGATACAGATACGCAGTATTTT. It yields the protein CTSSQVGGDTDTQYF.